Following are 3 T cell receptor beta chains from one sample sequenced in a study of glioma-infiltrating T cells after dendritic cell vaccination. Time point: after dendritic cell vaccination, including at tumor progression/relapse. Repertoires were generated with immunoSEQ multiplex PCR, while TCRdb's copy carries only in-frame clones and drops some. The sample holds tens of thousands of clones, around 87% seen once. The sequences come from blood, collected after dendritic cell vaccination. These receptors originate from a human donor with glioblastoma.

V and J are TRBV5-5 and TRBJ2-5; 7 bases line up with TRBD1. Looked up from germline, CDR1 is SGHKS and CDR2 is YYEKEE (reference sequence). The CDR3 covers 15 residues. Trimming took 1 base from V and 2 from J; bases not matched to a gene: 5. The CDR3: CASSLSPTGQETQYF. DNA for the CDR3: TGTGCCAGCAGCTTGTCTCCGACAGGGCAAGAGACCCAGTACTTC.

The V call is TRBV29-1, the J call TRBJ1-2, with D uncertain. The CDR3 consists of 10 residues. The V gene lost 4 bases and the J gene lost 7 bases, with 7 bases spanning the gap. Germline CDR1 and CDR2: SQVTM and ANQGSEA. CDR3: CSVARSGYTF. CDR3 sequence (DNA): TGCAGCGTTGCCCGGTCTGGCTACACCTTC.

This sequence joins TRBV11-3 and TRBJ1-4; D perhaps matches TRBD1 (6 bases). CDR1 and CDR2 (germline): SGHNT, YENEEA. This CDR3 has 16 amino acids. Trimming cost V 1 base and J 4 bases, with 13 bases left between them. The CDR3 sequence: CASSLGSRGGNEKLFF. CDR3 DNA: TGTGCCAGCAGCTTAGGCTCCAGGGGCGGTAATGAAAAACTGTTTTTT.